This section outlines one T cell receptor beta chain sequence together with its context. For TCRbeta, the library was prepared with unique molecular identifiers. TCRdb used MiXCR to reprocess the PCR reads, holding one entry per CDR3 protein. The sample lists around 480,000 distinct CDR3 sequences, about 31% occurring once. The entry originates in a study of T-cell reconstitution after alpha-beta-depleted transplantation in children. The receptor was isolated from a human donor who donated a stem cell graft to a child with aplastic anemia. The sample was PBMCs from the stem cell graft donor, taken from the stem cell graft.

The CDR3 sequence: CASSPRLGIYEQYF. The CDR3, as DNA: TGCGCCAGCAGCCCCCGACTAGGAATCTACGAGCAGTACTTC. The chain is built from TRBV5-1 and TRBJ2-7, with D perhaps TRBD2 (6 bases). The germline V gene encodes CDR1 SGHRS and CDR2 YFSETQ. V dropped 4 bases and J dropped 3 bases, with 14 bases sitting between them. The CDR3 covers 14 residues. Supplemented by reference TRBV5-1 and TRBJ2-7, the full variable domain reads KAGVTQTPRYLIKTRGQQVTLSCSPISGHRSVSWYQQTPGQGLQFLFEYFSETQRNKGNFPGRFSGRQFSNSRSEMNVSTLELGDSALYLCASSPRLGIYEQYFGPGTRLTVT.